This T cell receptor (beta chain) was found in a study of PD-1 blockade in classical Hodgkin lymphoma. Whole-study findings and limits: TCR diversity rose significantly by C4D1 in CD4+ but not CD8+ cells. Diminished baseline TCR diversity has been reported in newly diagnosed patients relative to healthy donors.

TCRdb's table, derived via immunoSEQ multiplex PCR, lists solely in-frame clones and lacks some. The table records about 64,000 clones, 75% to 95% of them present only once. Time point here: cycle 4 day 1 (C4D1), after 6 weeks of nivolumab. After autologous stem cell transplantation all patients relapsed, and prior brentuximab vedotin exposure differed between cohorts. The count of this clone is one. Antigen unknown. After removal of 0 bases from V and 5 bases from J, the junction contained 4 bases not matched to a gene. Germline V CDR1 and CDR2: SGHNT, YYREEE (reference sequence). The CDR3 is made up of 15 amino acids.

The TCR originated in a human donor with classical Hodgkin lymphoma. The specimen was peripheral blood mononuclear cells (PBMCs), collected before the fourth cycle of nivolumab. The gene calls are TRBV5-4 and TRBJ1-4; 7 bases agree with TRBD1. The CDR3 is CASSLEGQINEKLFF. The CDR3 DNA is TGTGCCAGCAGCTTGGAGGGACAGATAAATGAAAAACTGTTTTTT.